This T cell receptor beta chain came from a study of OX40 agonist ivuxolimab in advanced cancers. V lost 4 bases to trimming and J lost 1 base, with 6 bases between them. The CDR3 sequence is 13 residues long. From germline, CDR1 is SGDLS and CDR2 YYNGEE. The method was immunoSEQ multiplex PCR; TCRdb's version includes in-frame clones alone and lacks a portion of them. The sample lists approximately 68,000 clones, 92% seen once, with over 7.5% in the top ten. This material consisted of CD4+ or CD8+ T cells sorted from blood, taken in a trial of the OX40 agonist ivuxolimab. The source is an adult with an advanced solid tumor such as melanoma, head and neck, liver or kidney cancer. This chain links TRBV9 with TRBJ1-5, with no clear D. The CDR3 protein is CASSPHSNQPQHF. CDR3 DNA: TGTGCCAGCAGCCCCCACAGCAATCAGCCCCAGCATTTT.